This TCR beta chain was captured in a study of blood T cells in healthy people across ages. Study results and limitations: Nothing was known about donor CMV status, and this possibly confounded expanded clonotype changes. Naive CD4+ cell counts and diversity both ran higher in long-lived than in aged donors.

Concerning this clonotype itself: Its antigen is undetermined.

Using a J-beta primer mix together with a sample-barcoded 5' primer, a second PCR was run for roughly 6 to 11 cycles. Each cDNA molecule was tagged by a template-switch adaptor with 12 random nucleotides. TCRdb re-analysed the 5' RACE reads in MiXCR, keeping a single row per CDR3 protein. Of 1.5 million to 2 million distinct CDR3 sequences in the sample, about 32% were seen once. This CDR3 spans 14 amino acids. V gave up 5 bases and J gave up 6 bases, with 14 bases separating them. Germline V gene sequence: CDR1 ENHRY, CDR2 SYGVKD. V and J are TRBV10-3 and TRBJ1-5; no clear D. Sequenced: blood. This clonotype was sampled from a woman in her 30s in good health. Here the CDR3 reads CAISSGASGQPQHF. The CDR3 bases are TGTGCCATCAGTTCAGGAGCTTCTGGTCAGCCCCAGCATTTT.